This T cell receptor beta chain was sequenced in a study of blood T cells in healthy people across ages. The CDR3 totals 12 residues. The V gene lost 8 bases and the J gene lost 6 bases, with 12 bases spanning the gap. Germline-derived CDR1 and CDR2 are KGHSH and LQKENI. Primed by a sample-barcoded 5' primer and a J-beta primer mix, a second PCR proceeded for about 7 to 11 cycles. TCRdb called the 5' RACE reads again in MiXCR, with one record for every CDR3 protein. The data hold about 560,000 distinct CDR3 sequences, with 27% observed a single time. These records were also assigned to another study, of T cells of mothers and their children.

Sequenced: blood. This chain uses TRBV18 with TRBJ2-3, with D unresolved. The sequence came from a boy between 2 and 10 years old in good health. The CDR3: CASGPVRDTQYF. Here the CDR3 DNA reads TGTGCCAGCGGCCCAGTTAGGGATACGCAGTATTTT.